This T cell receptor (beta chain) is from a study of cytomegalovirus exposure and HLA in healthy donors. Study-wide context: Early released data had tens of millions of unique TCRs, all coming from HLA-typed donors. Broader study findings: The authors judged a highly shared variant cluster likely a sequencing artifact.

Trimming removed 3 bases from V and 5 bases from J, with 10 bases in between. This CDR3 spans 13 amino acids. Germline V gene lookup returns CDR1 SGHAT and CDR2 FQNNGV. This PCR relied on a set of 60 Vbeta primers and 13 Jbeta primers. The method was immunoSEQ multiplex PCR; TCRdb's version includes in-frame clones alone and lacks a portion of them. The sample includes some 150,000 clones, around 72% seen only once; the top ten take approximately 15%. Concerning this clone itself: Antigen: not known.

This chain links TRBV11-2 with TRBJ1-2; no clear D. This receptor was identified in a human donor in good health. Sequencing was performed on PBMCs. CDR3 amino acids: CASSFSGEYGYTF. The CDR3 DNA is TGTGCCAGCAGCTTTTCCGGAGAGTATGGCTACACCTTC.